Ten or more counts support the clone carrying this T cell receptor (beta chain). Its antigen is unknown. This record comes from a study of beta chain features in type 1 diabetes. Across the study: The number of sorted cells examined across all samples was some 100 million. General observations from the study: Whatever favoring of shorter templates PCR might show would apply equally to patients and controls. The question left open here concerned HLA type influencing TCRB rearrangement. Among all four CD4+ subsets, Type 1 diabetes patients had TCRB CDR3s that were moderately but significantly shorter.

Reverse transcribing all isolated RNA meant expressed TCRB transcripts were sequenced. Naive, central memory and regulatory T cell samples came to a mean of roughly 3.9 million reads. Here immunoSEQ multiplex PCR was the method, and the copy in TCRdb shows in-frame clones only, minus some. This table has some 120,000 clones, 17% appearing once. The origin of this receptor is a man aged 18 to 29 with type 1 diabetes. Material: central memory CD4+ T cells from blood.

This CDR3 is CASSQYNEQFF. The DNA for the CDR3 is TGTGCCAGCAGCCAATACAATGAGCAGTTCTTC. This sequence joins TRBV16 and TRBJ2-1; the D is unclear. Germline V gives CDR1 KGHSY, CDR2 FQNENV. The CDR3 sequence is 11 residues long. V was cut by 1 base and J by 5 bases, with 0 bases left in between.